The 24 T cell receptor beta chains listed next were all sequenced from one sample in a study of T cell clonality in common variable immunodeficiency. Libraries were prepared by immunoSEQ multiplex PCR; TCRdb keeps only in-frame clonotypes and omits some of them. The sample contains more than 45,000 clones, none of them singletons. The sequencing input was peripheral blood mononuclear cells. Receptors were obtained from a person aged 18 to 70 in good health.

This clone was detected ten times or more. The read halts 3 residues ahead of the CDR3 end, with the missing end drawn from the germline J gene. The chain links TRBV4-1 to TRBJ2-7; TRBD1 matches at 7 bases. The CDR3 is 15 residues long. The V and J ends lost 2 bases and 3 bases, in that order; junction bases with no gene match: 7. The V gene's germline CDR1 is MGHRA and CDR2 YSYEKL. The CDR3 protein is CASSQRTGDSYEQYF. Incomplete CDR3 DNA: TGCGCCAGCAGCCAAAGGACTGGGGACAGCTACGAG.

In its sample, this clone was seen many times. Read sequence stops 3 residues before the CDR3 end, and the germline J gene provides the missing end. The chain uses TRBV16 and TRBJ1-1; no reliable D call. Germline CDR1 is KGHSY and CDR2 is FQNENV. The CDR3 sequence is 12 residues long. The V and J ends lost 5 bases and 1 base respectively, with 5 bases between them. CDR3: CASSYKNTEAFF. The CDR3 DNA, read in part, is TGTGCCAGCAGCTACAAGAACACTGAA.

This clone was seen a handful of times. Germline is not matched at one junction end, which may reflect a read error. The CDR3 end falls 3 residues outside the read, so it is completed with the germline J gene. This CDR3 is also generated by other DNA sequences in the sample. The chain couples TRBV5-1 to TRBJ1-3; no firm D call. CDR3 length equals 15 residues. From germline, CDR1 is SGHRS and CDR2 YFSETQ. The CDR3 DNA, read in part, is TGCGCCAGCAGCTTGTGGGCAGACCCTGGAAACACG. This codes for CASSLWADPGNT. The full CDR3 protein reads CASSLWADPGNTIYF.

Many counts were recorded for this clone. From the germline J gene comes the end of the CDR3, since the read stops 3 residues before it. The chain is built from TRBV29-1 and TRBJ1-2; 8 positions agree with TRBD1. CDR3 size: 10 residues. Germline V gives CDR1 SQVTM, CDR2 ANQGSEA. The V segment lost 7 bases and the J segment 6 bases; nucleotides outside the gene matches: 1. The CDR3 loop is CSGGQDGYTF. Partial CDR3 DNA: TGCAGCGGGGGACAGGATGGC.

This clone was observed a handful of times. The CDR3 extends 3 residues past the end of the read, so its final part is completed from the germline J gene. The chain has TRBV2 and TRBJ1-2; D unclear. From germline, CDR1 is SNHLY and CDR2 FYNNEI. There are 15 residues in the CDR3. The CDR3 spells CASSPSPKSTDTYTF. The sequenced part of the CDR3 DNA is TGTGCCAGCAGCCCTAGCCCGAAGAGCACAGATACC. The variable domain in full, with the rest retrieved from reference TRBV2 and TRBJ1-2, is EPEVTQTPSHQVTQMGQEVILRCVPISNHLYFYWYRQILGQKVEFLVSFYNNEISEKSEIFDDQFSVERPDGSNFTLKIRSTKLEDSAMYFCASSPSPKSTDTYTFGSGTRLTVV.

About this clone itself: The germline gene is not matched at one end of the junction; a read error may be the cause. The CDR3 end is not reached by the read, which stops 3 residues before it; the germline J gene fills it in. This chain links TRBV6-1 with TRBJ2-3; TRBD2 is a possible D gene (5 bases). This CDR3 comprises 15 residues. Per germline, CDR1 MNHNS and CDR2 SASEGT. The CDR3 sequence is CASSDRRASTDAQYF. The CDR3 DNA, read in part, is TGTGCCAGCAGTGACCGGCGCGCTAGCACAGATGCG.

This clone was observed many times. The read finishes 3 residues shy of the CDR3 end, and the germline J gene is used to complete it. The V call is TRBV19, the J call TRBJ2-3; D is undetermined. The V end lost 7 bases, the J end lost 6 bases, and 17 bases lay between the germline ends. CDR1 and CDR2 from the germline V gene are LNHDA and SQIVND (reference sequence). This CDR3 has 14 amino acids. The CDR3 here is CASKVDRLRDTQYF. CDR3 DNA, as far as it was read: TGTGCCAGTAAGGTTGACCGCCTCAGGGATACG.

This clone was detected many times. The germline gene is not matched at one end of the junction; a read error may be the cause. The CDR3 is cut off 3 residues early in the read; its end comes from the germline J gene. This chain links TRBV4-2 with TRBJ1-5, with D possibly matching TRBD1 (6 bases). Germline lookup yields CDR1 LGHNA and CDR2 YNFKEQ. This CDR3 has 14 residues. The CDR3 sequence: CASSQARGNQPQHF. CDR3 DNA (partial): TGCGCCAGCAGCCAAGCCAGGGGAAATCAGCCC.

This clone was recorded many times. From the germline J gene comes the end of the CDR3, since the read stops 3 residues before it. This chain joins TRBV6-2 or TRBV6-3 and TRBJ2-2; 9 bases agree with TRBD2. V dropped 4 bases and J dropped 6; count of bases not matched to a gene: 12. CDR1 is MNHEY and CDR2 is SVGEGT in the germline V gene. This CDR3 is built from 17 residues. CDR3 DNA, as far as it was read: TGTGCCAGCAGTTTTGTTAGCGGGGGCCCCAGTTCCGGGGAG. Translating gives CASSFVSGGPSSGE. In full, the CDR3 is CASSFVSGGPSSGELFF.

This clone was seen ten or more times. The read falls 3 residues short of the CDR3 end, and the missing part is taken from the germline J gene. The chain couples TRBV28 to TRBJ1-2; D might be TRBD1 (5 bases). Trimming removed 10 bases from V and 4 bases from J, with 16 bases in between. The CDR3 sequence is 13 residues long. CDR1 is MDHEN and CDR2 is SYDVKM in the germline V gene. CDR3 DNA (partial): TGTGCCACCTCCTTAACGGGGGGCTATGGC. Translated: CATSLTGGYG. The complete CDR3 reads CATSLTGGYGYTF.

This clone was observed at least ten times. The read ends 3 residues shy of where the CDR3 ends; the end is completed using the germline J gene. V gene TRBV7-2 combines with J gene TRBJ1-1; D unclear. The germline V gene encodes CDR1 SGHTA and CDR2 FQGNSA. V lost 0 bases, J lost 1 base, and 9 bases lay in between. The CDR3 covers 15 residues. The CDR3 bases that were read are TGTGCCAGCAGCTTAGCGTTAGCGGGGAACACTGAA. Protein: CASSLALAGNTE. The entire CDR3 protein is CASSLALAGNTEAFF.

This clone was recorded many times. The read is 3 residues too short to cover the CDR3 end, so that end is filled in from the germline J gene. The chain joins TRBV7-9 to TRBJ2-6, with a weak D call TRBD1 (6 bases). The CDR3 runs 15 residues. Germline CDR1 and CDR2: SEHNR and FQNEAQ (reference sequence). Deletions cut 2 bases from V and 2 bases from J, with 7 bases between. The DNA read from the CDR3 is TGTGCCAGCAGCTTAAGGGGGACTGGGGCCAACGTC. Protein product: CASSLRGTGANV. The entire CDR3 sequence reads CASSLRGTGANVLTF.

There are many counts of this clone. The read falls 3 residues short of the CDR3 end, and the missing part is taken from the germline J gene. The chain is built from TRBV7-9 and TRBJ2-1; TRBD1 matches 7 bases. CDR1 SEHNR and CDR2 FQNEAQ come from the germline V gene (reference sequence). This CDR3 has 11 amino acids. The V and J ends lost 9 bases and 5 bases, in that order; junction bases with no gene match: 1. The CDR3 reads CASTGDNEQFF. The part of the CDR3 DNA that was read is TGTGCCAGTACAGGGGACAATGAG.

This clone was observed many times. The read finishes 3 residues shy of the CDR3 end, and the germline J gene is used to complete it. The chain combines TRBV5-4 with TRBJ2-2; D remains ambiguous. The CDR3 is 15 residues long. With 0 bases removed from V and 4 bases from J, the gap between germline ends came to 10 bases. CDR1 and CDR2 from the germline V gene are SGHNT and YYREEE (reference sequence). The CDR3 bases that were read are TGTGCCAGCAGCTTGGCGGTTGGTCCCACCGGGGAG. This codes for CASSLAVGPTGE. The complete CDR3 reads CASSLAVGPTGELFF.

This clone was seen repeatedly, ten times or more. The read ends 3 residues early relative to the CDR3; the germline J gene fills the gap. The chain joins TRBV19 to TRBJ1-5; a weak D match, TRBD1 (6 bases). Trimming left V 9 bases short and J 7 bases short, with 22 bases between. The CDR3 has 15 residues. In germline, CDR1 is LNHDA, CDR2 SQIVND (reference sequence). The CDR3 sequence is CASHNPRGIGQPQHF. The CDR3 DNA, read in part, is TGTGCCAGCCACAACCCCAGGGGTATCGGACAGCCC.

About this clone itself: The read terminates 3 residues before the CDR3 end, so the remaining end is supplied by the germline J gene. V and J are TRBV5-1 and TRBJ2-3, with a weak D call TRBD2 (6 bases). Germline values: CDR1 SGHRS, CDR2 YFSETQ. This CDR3 region has 14 residues. The part of the CDR3 DNA that was read is TGCGCCAGCAGCTTGGCGGGGATCCGGGAGACG. Protein product: CASSLAGIRET. In full, the CDR3 reads CASSLAGIRETQYF.

This clone was seen at least ten times. The sequenced fragment ends 3 residues before the CDR3 boundary, so the rest is inferred from the germline J gene. The chain couples TRBV7-4 to TRBJ1-2; 8 nucleotides line up with TRBD1. This CDR3 is built from 18 residues. V was clipped by 6 bases and J by 3 bases; unmatched bases: 18. Germline CDR1 is SGHVT and CDR2 is SQSDAQ. The CDR3 region is CASSFGTGFTPPYYGYTF. The sequenced CDR3 bases are TGTGCCAGCAGTTTCGGGACAGGTTTCACCCCCCCCTACTATGGC.

This clone was seen ten or more times. Sequencing ends 3 residues short of the CDR3 end; the germline J gene provides the rest. The chain has TRBV29-1 and TRBJ2-7, with a weak D call TRBD2 (6 bases). The length of the CDR3 is 13 residues. Trimming shortened V by 4 bases and J by 0 bases, and 10 bases separated the two germline ends. From germline, CDR1 is SQVTM and CDR2 ANQGSEA. The CDR3 spells CSVGRGYSYEQYF. Incomplete CDR3 DNA: TGCAGCGTTGGGCGGGGATACTCCTACGAG.

This clone was observed at least ten times. CDR3 sequence reads: CASSRSGVTTGELFF. The CDR3 bases that were read are TGTGCCAGCAGCCGTAGCGGGGTAACCACCGGGGAG. J is TRBJ2-2 and V is TRBV7-2; 8 positions match TRBD2. The CDR3 extends 3 residues past the end of the read, so its final part is completed from the germline J gene. CDR1 and CDR2 (germline): SGHTA, FQGNSA. The CDR3 contains 15 residues. After removal of 5 bases from V and 4 bases from J, the junction contained 6 bases not matched to a gene.

This clone was counted ten times or more. The read is 3 residues too short to cover the CDR3 end, so that end is filled in from the germline J gene. V is TRBV20-1 and J is TRBJ1-5; D call uncertain. Germline CDR1 DFQATT, CDR2 SNEGSKA (reference sequence). CDR3 size: 15 residues. Trimming pared 3 bases from V and 0 bases from J, leaving 12 bases between. The sequenced CDR3 bases are TGCAGTGCTAGTCTCCGCGGTTATAGCAATCAGCCC. This sequence encodes CSASLRGYSNQP. The entire CDR3 protein is CSASLRGYSNQPQHF.

This clone was picked up many times. From the germline J gene comes the end of the CDR3, since the read stops 3 residues before it. J is TRBJ2-1 and V is TRBV7-2; no firm D call. With 4 bases removed from V and 3 bases from J, the gap between germline ends came to 13 bases. The CDR3 sequence is 15 residues long. Germline CDR1 SGHTA, CDR2 FQGNSA. CDR3 residues: CASSSRPGSYNEQFF. The DNA read from the CDR3 is TGTGCCAGCAGCTCACGCCCAGGAAGCTACAATGAG.

This clone was counted at least ten times. The read ends 3 residues early relative to the CDR3; the germline J gene fills the gap. At the DNA level, this CDR3 is encoded by other sequences in the same sample as well. The V call is TRBV30, the J call TRBJ1-3, with 9 bases fitting TRBD1. Per the germline V gene, CDR1 is GTSNPN and CDR2 is SVGIG (reference sequence). CDR3 length equals 20 residues. J was trimmed by 4 bases and V by 0 bases; bases with no gene match: 19. The CDR3 DNA, read in part, is TGTGCCTGGAGTGTGGCGACAGGGGGATTATTTCGTCGCTCCGGAAACACC. Translated: CAWSVATGGLFRRSGNT. The full CDR3 protein is CAWSVATGGLFRRSGNTIYF.

This clone was counted only a few times. The read terminates 3 residues before the CDR3 end, so the remaining end is supplied by the germline J gene. The V call is TRBV7-9, the J call TRBJ2-3; D is uncertain. This CDR3 contains 15 residues. Germline CDR1 and CDR2: SEHNR and FQNEAQ (reference sequence). CDR3 DNA, as far as it was read: TGTGCCAGCAGCTTAGGTGGATATAGCAATCAGCCG. Its translation: CASSLGGYSNQP. The entire CDR3 protein is CASSLGGYSNQPQYF.

This clone was recorded at least ten times. The sequenced fragment ends 3 residues before the CDR3 boundary, so the rest is inferred from the germline J gene. The chain is built from TRBV6-2 or TRBV6-3 and TRBJ1-1, with D possibly being TRBD1 (5 bases). Germline V CDR1 and CDR2: MNHEY, SVGEGT. The V gene lost 5 bases and the J gene lost 3 bases, with 16 bases spanning the gap. This CDR3 is 15 amino acids long. The CDR3 reads CASSGAGGRDTEAFF. Partial CDR3 DNA: TGTGCCAGCAGTGGCGCGGGGGGTCGGGACACTGAA.